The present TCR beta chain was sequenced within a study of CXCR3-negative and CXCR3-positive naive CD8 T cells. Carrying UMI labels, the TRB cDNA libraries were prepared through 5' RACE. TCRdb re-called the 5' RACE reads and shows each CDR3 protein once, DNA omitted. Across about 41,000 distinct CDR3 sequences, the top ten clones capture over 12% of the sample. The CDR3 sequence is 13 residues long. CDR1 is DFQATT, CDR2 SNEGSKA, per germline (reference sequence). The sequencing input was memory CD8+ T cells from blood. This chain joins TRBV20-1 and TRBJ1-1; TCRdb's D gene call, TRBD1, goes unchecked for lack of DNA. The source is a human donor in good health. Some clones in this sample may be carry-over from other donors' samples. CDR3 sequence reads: CSAPGATLTEAFF.